The next 8 T cell receptor beta chains were all read from a single sample in a study of molecular identifiers for immune sequencing clone quantification. TCRdb used MiXCR to reprocess the PCR reads, holding one entry per CDR3 protein. The sample records about 36,000 distinct CDR3 sequences, less than 20% being singletons. Sequencing was done on a sample of naive CD8+ T cells from blood, with Jurkat cell RNA spiked in. Regarding subset: FACS-sorted CD8+CD4-CCR7+CD45RA+ naive T cells. All receptors come from a human donor in good health. Some libraries in this study had Jurkat cell RNA spiked in.

This clonotype was seen ten or more times. V is TRBV29-1 and J is TRBJ1-1; 9 bases line up with TRBD1. The CDR3 loop spans 15 amino acids. V lost 7 bases and J lost 12; bases outside the gene matches: 21. The V gene's germline CDR1 is SQVTM and CDR2 ANQGSEA. CDR3 nucleotide sequence: TGCAGCGGGGATACCGGGACAGGGCATCTTTCTGATACTTTCTTT. Translated, it gives CSGDTGTGHLSDTFF.

This clonotype has only a few counts. J is TRBJ2-7 and V is TRBV3-1, with TRBD1 as a possible D gene (5 bases). This CDR3 comprises 15 residues. Germline V gives CDR1 LGHDT, CDR2 YNNKEL (reference sequence). Between the trimmed V and J ends, which lost 3 bases and 3 bases, there was a span of 15 bases. CDR3: CASSHQRSDSYEQYF. CDR3 sequence (DNA): TGTGCCAGCAGCCACCAAAGATCAGACAGCTACGAGCAGTACTTC.

On this clonotype itself: Given a much more abundant clone one base away, this may be a read error. The rearrangement joins TRBV2 to TRBJ2-5, with D possibly matching TRBD2 (6 bases). The CDR3 has 10 amino acids. V was trimmed by 4 bases and J by 13 bases, leaving 10 bases between them. The germline gives CDR1 SNHLY, CDR2 FYNNEI. CDR3 sequence: CASSVVLAYF. CDR3 sequence (DNA): TGTGCCAGCAGTGTGGTACTAGCGTACTTC.

This clonotype turned up a few times. V is TRBV7-2 and J is TRBJ2-7; a possible D gene is TRBD1 (5 bases). V lost 4 bases to trimming and J lost 1 base, with 11 bases between them. CDR1 is SGHTA, CDR2 FQGNSA, per germline. CDR3 length: 14 residues. The DNA of the CDR3 is TGTGCCAGCAGCTATGGGGCGCCTTCCTACGAGCAGTACTTC. Residues: CASSYGAPSYEQYF.

The CDR3 bases are TGTGCCAGCAGCCTTTGGGACGTGAACTCCTACGAGCAGTACTTC. The encoded protein is CASSLWDVNSYEQYF. The chain uses TRBV2 and TRBJ2-7; either TRBD1 or TRBD2 may fit D (5 bases each). The CDR3 covers 15 residues. With 6 bases removed from V and 0 bases from J, the gap between germline ends came to 15 bases. Germline values: CDR1 SNHLY, CDR2 FYNNEI.

This clonotype was counted many times. The genes are TRBV6-2 or TRBV6-3 and TRBJ2-1; D may be TRBD2 (5 bases). The CDR3 sequence is 17 residues long. Trimming stripped 1 base from V and 0 bases from J, with 13 bases between. CDR1 is MNHEY and CDR2 is SVGEGT in the germline V gene. CDR3 coding DNA: TGTGCCAGCAGTTACTACCATCCTGGGAGCTCCTACAATGAGCAGTTCTTC. It is translated as CASSYYHPGSSYNEQFF.

This clonotype appeared many times. The chain links TRBV5-1 to TRBJ2-7; either TRBD1 or TRBD2 may fit D (5 bases each). The CDR3 extends over 16 amino acids. Germline values: CDR1 SGHRS, CDR2 YFSETQ. The V end was cut by 0 bases, the J end by 0 bases, with 13 bases between. The CDR3 sequence: CASSLAAAGSSYEQYF. The CDR3 DNA reads as TGCGCCAGCAGCTTGGCCGCAGCAGGGAGCTCCTACGAGCAGTACTTC.

This rearrangement joins TRBV28 to TRBJ1-4; a possible D gene is TRBD1 (6 bases). This CDR3 has 17 amino acids. CDR1 is MDHEN, CDR2 SYDVKM, per germline. V lost 3 bases and J 8 bases, leaving 22 bases between the germline ends. This CDR3 is CASSFGRWGLSEEKLFF. In DNA form, the CDR3 reads TGTGCCAGCAGTTTTGGGCGTTGGGGGCTAAGTGAAGAAAAACTGTTTTTT.